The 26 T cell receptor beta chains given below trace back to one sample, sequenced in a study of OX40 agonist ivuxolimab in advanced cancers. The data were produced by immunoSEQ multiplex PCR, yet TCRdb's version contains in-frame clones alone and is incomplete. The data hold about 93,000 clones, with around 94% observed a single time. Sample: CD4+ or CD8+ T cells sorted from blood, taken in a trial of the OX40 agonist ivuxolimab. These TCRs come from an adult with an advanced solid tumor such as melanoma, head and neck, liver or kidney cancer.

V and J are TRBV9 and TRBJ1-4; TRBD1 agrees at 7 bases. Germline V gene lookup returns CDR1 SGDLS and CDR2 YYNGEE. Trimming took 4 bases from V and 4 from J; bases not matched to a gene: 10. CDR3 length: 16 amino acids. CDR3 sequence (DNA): TGTGCCAGCAGCATACGGGACAGCGCCCTTAATGAAAAACTGTTTTTT. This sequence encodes CASSIRDSALNEKLFF.

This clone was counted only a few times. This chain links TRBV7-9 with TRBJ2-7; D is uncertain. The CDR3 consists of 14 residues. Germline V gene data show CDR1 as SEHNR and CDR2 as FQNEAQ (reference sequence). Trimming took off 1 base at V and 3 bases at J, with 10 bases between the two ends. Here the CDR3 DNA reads TGTGCCAGCAGCTTAGGGAATTGGGGCTACGAGCAGTACTTC. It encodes CASSLGNWGYEQYF.

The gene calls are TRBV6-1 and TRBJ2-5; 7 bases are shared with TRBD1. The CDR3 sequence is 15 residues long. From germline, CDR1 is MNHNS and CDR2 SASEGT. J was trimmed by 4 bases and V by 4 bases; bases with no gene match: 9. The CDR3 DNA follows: TGTGCCAGCAGTGGGGTGGGACAGAATGCAGAGACCCAGTACTTC. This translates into CASSGVGQNAETQYF.

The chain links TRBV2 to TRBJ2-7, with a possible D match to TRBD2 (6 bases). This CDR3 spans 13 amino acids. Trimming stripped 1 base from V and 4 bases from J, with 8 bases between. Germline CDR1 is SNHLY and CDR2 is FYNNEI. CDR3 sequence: CASSEGGRYEQYF. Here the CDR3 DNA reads TGTGCCAGCAGTGAAGGGGGGAGGTACGAGCAGTACTTC.

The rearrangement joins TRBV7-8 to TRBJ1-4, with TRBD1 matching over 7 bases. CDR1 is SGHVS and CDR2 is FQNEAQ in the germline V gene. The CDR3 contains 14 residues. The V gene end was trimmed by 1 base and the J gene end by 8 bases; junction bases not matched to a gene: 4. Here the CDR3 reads CASSLVPGGEKLFF. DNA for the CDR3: TGTGCCAGCAGCTTAGTTCCAGGGGGGGAAAAACTGTTTTTT.

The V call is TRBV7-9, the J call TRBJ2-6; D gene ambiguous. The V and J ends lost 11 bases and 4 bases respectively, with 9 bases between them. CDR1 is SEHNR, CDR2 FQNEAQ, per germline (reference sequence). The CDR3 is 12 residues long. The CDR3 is CALDSGANVLTF. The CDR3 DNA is TGTGCCCTCGATTCGGGGGCCAACGTCCTGACTTTC.

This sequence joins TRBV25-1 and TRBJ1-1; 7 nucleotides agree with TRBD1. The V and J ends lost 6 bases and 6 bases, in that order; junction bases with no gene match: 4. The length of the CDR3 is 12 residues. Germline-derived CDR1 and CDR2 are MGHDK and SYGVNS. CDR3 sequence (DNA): TGTGCCAGCAGCCACAGGGGCGCTGAAGCTTTCTTT. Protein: CASSHRGAEAFF.

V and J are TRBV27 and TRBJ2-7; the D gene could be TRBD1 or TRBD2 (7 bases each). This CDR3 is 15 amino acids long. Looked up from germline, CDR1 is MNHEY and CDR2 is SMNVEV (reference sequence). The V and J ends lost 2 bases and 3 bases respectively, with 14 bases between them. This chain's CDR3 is CASSLSRGGDYEQYF. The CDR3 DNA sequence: TGTGCCAGCAGTTTAAGCAGGGGGGGCGACTACGAGCAGTACTTC.

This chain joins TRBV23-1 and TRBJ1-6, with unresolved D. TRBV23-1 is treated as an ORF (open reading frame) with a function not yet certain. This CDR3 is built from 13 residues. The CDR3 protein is CANRSHVNSPLHF. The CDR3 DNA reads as TGCGCGAACCGAAGCCACGTTAATTCACCCCTCCACTTT.

The CDR3 here is CASSYDRGRVYGYTF. The DNA for the CDR3 is TGTGCCAGCAGTTACGACAGGGGTCGGGTTTATGGCTACACCTTC. The chain employs TRBV6-5 and TRBJ1-2, with 8 nucleotides matching TRBD1. The germline V gene encodes CDR1 MNHEY and CDR2 SVGAGI. Trimming cost V 2 bases and J 5 bases; bases outside gene matches: 7. The length of the CDR3 is 15 residues.

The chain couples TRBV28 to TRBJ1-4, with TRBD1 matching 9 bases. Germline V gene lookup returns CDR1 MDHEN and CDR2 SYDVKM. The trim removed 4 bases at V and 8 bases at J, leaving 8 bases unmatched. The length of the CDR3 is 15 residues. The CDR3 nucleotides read TGTGCCAGCAGTTCATTGACAGGGGGGCCCGAAAAACTGTTTTTT. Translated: CASSSLTGGPEKLFF.

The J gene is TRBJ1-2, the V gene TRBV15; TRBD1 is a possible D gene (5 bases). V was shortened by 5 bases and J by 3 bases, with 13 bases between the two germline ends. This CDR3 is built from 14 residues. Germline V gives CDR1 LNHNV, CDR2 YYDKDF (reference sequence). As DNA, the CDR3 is TGTGCCACCAGCCCTCCAGGGCAGGACTATGGCTACACCTTC. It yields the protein CATSPPGQDYGYTF.

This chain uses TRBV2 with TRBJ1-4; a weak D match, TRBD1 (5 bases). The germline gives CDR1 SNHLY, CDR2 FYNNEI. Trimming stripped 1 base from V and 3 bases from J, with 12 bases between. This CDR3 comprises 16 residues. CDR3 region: CASSEEGYGANEKLFF. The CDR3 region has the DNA TGTGCCAGCAGTGAAGAGGGGTATGGGGCTAATGAAAAACTGTTTTTT.

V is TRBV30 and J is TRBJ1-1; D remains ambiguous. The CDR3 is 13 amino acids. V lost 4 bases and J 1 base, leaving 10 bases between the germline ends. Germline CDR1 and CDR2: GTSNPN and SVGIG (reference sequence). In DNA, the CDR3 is TGTGCCTGGAACCGGGGATCGAACACTGAAGCTTTCTTT. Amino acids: CAWNRGSNTEAFF.

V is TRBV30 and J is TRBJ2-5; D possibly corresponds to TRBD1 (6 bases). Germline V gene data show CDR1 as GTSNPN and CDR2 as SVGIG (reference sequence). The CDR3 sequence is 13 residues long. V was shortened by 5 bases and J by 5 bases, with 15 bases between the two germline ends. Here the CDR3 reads CAWDLGGEETQYF. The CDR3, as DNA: TGTGCCTGGGACTTAGGGGGTGAGGAGACCCAGTACTTC. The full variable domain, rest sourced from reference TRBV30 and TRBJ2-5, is SQTIHQWPATLVQPVGSPLSLECTVEGTSNPNLYWYRQAAGRGLQLLFYSVGIGQISSEVPQNLSASRPQDRQFILSSKKLLLSDSGFYLCAWDLGGEETQYFGPGTRLLVL.

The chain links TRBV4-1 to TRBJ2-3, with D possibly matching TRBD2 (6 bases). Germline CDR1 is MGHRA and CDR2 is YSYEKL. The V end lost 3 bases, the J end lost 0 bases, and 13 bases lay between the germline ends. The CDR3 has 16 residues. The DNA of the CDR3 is TGCGCCAGCAGCCAGGGCCTAGCGTCTAGCACAGATACGCAGTATTTT. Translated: CASSQGLASSTDTQYF.

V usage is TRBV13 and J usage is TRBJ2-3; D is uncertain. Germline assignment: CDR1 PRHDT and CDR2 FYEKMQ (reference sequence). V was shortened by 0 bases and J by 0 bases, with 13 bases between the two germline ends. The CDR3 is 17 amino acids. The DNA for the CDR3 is TGTGCCAGCAGCTTAGGGTCGTCGACTCTAAGCACAGATACGCAGTATTTT. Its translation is CASSLGSSTLSTDTQYF. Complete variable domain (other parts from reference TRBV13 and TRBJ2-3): AAGVIQSPRHLIKEKRETATLKCYPIPRHDTVYWYQQGPGQDPQFLISFYEKMQSDKGSIPDRFSAQQFSDYHSELNMSSLELGDSALYFCASSLGSSTLSTDTQYFGPGTRLTVL.

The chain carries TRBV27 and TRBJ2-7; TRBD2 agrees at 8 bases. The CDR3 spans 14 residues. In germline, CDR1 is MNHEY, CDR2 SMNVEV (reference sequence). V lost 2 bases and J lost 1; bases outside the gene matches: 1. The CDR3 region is CASSLRGGSYEQYF. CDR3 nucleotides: TGTGCCAGCAGTTTACGGGGGGGATCCTACGAGCAGTACTTC.

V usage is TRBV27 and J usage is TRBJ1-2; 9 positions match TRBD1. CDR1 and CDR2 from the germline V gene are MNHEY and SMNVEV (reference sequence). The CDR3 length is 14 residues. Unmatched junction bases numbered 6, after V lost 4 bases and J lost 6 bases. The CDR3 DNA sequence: TGTGCCAGCAGTTCCCACAGGGGGCTAGATGGCTACACCTTC. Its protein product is CASSSHRGLDGYTF.

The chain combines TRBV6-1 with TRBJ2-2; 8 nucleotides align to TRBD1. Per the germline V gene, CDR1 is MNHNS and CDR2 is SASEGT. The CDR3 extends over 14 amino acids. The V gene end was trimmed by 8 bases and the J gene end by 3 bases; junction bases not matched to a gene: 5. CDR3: CASSGQDHTGELFF. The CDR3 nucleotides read TGTGCCAGCTCGGGACAGGATCACACCGGGGAGCTGTTTTTT.

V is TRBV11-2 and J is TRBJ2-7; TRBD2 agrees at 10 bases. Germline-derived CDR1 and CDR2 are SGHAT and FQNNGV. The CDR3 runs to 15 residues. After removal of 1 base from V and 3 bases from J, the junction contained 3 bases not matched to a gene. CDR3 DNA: TGTGCCAGCAGCTTAGGGCTAGCGGGAGACTACGAGCAGTACTTC. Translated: CASSLGLAGDYEQYF.

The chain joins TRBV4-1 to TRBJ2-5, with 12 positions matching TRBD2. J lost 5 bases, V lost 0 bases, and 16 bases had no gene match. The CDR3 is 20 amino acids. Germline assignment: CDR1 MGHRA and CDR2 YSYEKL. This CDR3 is CASSQERGGTSGSQEETQYF. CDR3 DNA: TGCGCCAGCAGCCAAGAAAGGGGTGGGACTAGCGGGTCTCAGGAGGAGACCCAGTACTTC.

Here the CDR3 DNA reads TGTGCCAGCAGTCCAGACAGCGGCAATCAGCCCCAGCATTTT. The encoded protein is CASSPDSGNQPQHF. The chain combines TRBV27 with TRBJ1-5; D is possibly TRBD1 (5 bases). V was shortened by 5 bases and J by 2 bases, with 10 bases between the two germline ends. This CDR3 contains 14 residues. The germline V gene encodes CDR1 MNHEY and CDR2 SMNVEV (reference sequence).

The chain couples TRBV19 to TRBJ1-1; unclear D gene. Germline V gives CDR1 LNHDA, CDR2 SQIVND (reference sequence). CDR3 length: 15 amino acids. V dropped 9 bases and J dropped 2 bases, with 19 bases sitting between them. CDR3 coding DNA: TGTGCCAGCGGGAAGTGGGCCCGGGGTAACACTGAAGCTTTCTTT. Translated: CASGKWARGNTEAFF.

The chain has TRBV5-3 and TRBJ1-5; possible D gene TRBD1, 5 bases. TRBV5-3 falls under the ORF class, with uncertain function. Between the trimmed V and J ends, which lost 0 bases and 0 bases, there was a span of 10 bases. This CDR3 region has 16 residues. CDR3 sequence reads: CARSLDQGYSNQPQHF. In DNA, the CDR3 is TGTGCCAGAAGCTTGGACCAGGGTTATAGCAATCAGCCCCAGCATTTT.

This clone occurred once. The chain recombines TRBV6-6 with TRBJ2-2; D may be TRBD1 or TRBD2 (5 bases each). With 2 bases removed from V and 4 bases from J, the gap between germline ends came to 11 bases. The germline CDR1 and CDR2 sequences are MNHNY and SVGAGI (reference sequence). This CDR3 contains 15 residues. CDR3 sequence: CASSYGGGATGELFF. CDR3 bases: TGTGCCAGCAGTTACGGGGGTGGGGCCACCGGGGAGCTGTTTTTT.